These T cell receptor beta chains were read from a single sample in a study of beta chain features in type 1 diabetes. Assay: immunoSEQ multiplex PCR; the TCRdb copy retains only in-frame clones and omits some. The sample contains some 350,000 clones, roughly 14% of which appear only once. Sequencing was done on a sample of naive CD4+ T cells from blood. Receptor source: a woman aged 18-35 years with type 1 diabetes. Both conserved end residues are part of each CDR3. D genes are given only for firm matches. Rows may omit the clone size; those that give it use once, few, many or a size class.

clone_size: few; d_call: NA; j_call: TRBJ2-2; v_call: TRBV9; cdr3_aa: CASSVGSGTGELFF; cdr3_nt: TGTGCCAGCAGCGTAGGTTCGGGAACCGGGGAGCTGTTTTTT
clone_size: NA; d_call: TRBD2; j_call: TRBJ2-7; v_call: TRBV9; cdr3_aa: CASSTQPGLAGGPPYEQYF; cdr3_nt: TGTGCCAGCAGCACACAACCGGGACTAGCGGGAGGGCCACCCTACGAGCAGTACTTC
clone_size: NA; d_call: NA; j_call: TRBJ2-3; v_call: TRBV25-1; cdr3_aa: CASSESLFRGGTDTQYF; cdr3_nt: TGTGCCAGCAGTGAATCCTTATTTAGGGGTGGGACAGATACGCAGTATTTT
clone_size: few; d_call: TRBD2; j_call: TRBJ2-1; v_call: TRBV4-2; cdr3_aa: CASSHRGLANEQFF; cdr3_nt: TGTGCCAGCAGCCACCGAGGACTAGCCAATGAGCAGTTCTTC
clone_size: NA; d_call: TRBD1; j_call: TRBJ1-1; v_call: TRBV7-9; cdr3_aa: CASRLTGENTEAFF; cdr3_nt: TGTGCCAGCAGATTGACAGGGGAGAACACTGAAGCTTTCTTT
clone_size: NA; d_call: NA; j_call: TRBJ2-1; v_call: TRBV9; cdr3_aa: CASSSPGITYNEQFF; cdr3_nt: TGTGCCAGCAGCTCCCCCGGGATAACCTACAATGAGCAGTTCTTC
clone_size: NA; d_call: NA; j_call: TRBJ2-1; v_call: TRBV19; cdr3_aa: CASSNRGSEGGNEQFF; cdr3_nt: TGTGCCAGTAGCAACAGGGGCTCGGAGGGTGGCAATGAGCAGTTCTTC
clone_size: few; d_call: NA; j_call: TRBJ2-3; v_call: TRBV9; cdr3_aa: CASSERPLPGTDTQYF; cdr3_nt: TGTGCCAGCAGCGAGAGGCCCTTGCCAGGCACAGATACGCAGTATTTT
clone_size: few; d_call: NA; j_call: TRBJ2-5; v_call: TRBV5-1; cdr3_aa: CASSLNLKETQYF; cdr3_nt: TGCGCCAGCAGCCTCAACTTGAAAGAGACCCAGTACTTC
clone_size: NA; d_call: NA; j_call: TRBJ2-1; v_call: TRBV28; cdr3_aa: CASSWGLFANEQFF; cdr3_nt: TGTGCCAGCAGTTGGGGGCTCTTCGCCAATGAGCAGTTCTTC
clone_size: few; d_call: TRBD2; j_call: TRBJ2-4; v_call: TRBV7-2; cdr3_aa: CASSPGTSGRLGKNIQYF; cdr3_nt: TGTGCCAGCAGCCCTGGGACTAGCGGGAGGTTAGGCAAAAACATTCAGTACTTC
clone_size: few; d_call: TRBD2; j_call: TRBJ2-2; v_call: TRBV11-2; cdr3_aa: CAGLGTNTGELFF; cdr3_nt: TGTGCAGGACTAGGAACGAACACCGGGGAGCTGTTTTTT
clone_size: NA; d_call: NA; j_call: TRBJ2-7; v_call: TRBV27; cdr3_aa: CASSSFFADRNNEQYF; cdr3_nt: TGTGCCAGCAGTTCCTTCTTCGCCGACAGGAACAACGAGCAGTACTTC
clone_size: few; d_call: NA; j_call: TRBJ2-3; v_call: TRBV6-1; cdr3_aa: CATAPGYTDTQYF; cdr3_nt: TGTGCCACCGCCCCCGGGTACACAGATACGCAGTATTTT
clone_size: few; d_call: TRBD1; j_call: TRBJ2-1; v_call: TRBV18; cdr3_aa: CASSPPRTGRNEQFF; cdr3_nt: TGTGCCAGCTCACCACCGAGGACAGGGAGGAATGAGCAGTTCTTC
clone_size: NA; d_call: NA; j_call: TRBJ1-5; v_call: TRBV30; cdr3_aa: CAWGRGQPQHF; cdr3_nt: TGTGCCTGGGGTAGGGGTCAGCCCCAGCATTTT
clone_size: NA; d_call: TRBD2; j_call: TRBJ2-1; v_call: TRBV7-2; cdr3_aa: CASSDSGRYWDEQFF; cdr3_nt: TGTGCCAGCAGCGATAGCGGGAGGTACTGGGATGAGCAGTTCTTC
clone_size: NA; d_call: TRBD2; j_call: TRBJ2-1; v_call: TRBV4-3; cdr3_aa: CASSQDGGRLANNEQFF; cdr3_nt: TGCGCCAGCAGCCAAGACGGAGGTAGACTAGCGAACAATGAGCAGTTCTTC
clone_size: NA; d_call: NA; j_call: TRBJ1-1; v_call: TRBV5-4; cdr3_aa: CASSPRQVVNTEAFF; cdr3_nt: TGTGCCAGCAGCCCTAGACAGGTGGTGAACACTGAAGCTTTCTTT
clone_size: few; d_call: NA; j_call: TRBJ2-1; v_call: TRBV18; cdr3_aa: CASSAGYEQFF; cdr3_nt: TGTGCCAGCTCCGCGGGCTATGAGCAGTTCTTC
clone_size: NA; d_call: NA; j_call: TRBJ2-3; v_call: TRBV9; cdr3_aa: CASSVEGREPDTQYF; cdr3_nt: TGTGCCAGCAGCGTAGAAGGACGGGAACCAGATACGCAGTATTTT
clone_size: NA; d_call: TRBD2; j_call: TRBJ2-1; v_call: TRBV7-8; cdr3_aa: CASSPRRSGTYNEQFF; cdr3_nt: TGTGCCAGCAGCCCACGGAGGAGCGGGACCTACAATGAGCAGTTCTTC
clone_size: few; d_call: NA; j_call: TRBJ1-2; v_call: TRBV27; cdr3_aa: CASSPDTNYGYTF; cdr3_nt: TGTGCCAGCAGCCCGGACACGAACTATGGCTACACCTTC
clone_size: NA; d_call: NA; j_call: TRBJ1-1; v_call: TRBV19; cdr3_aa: CTSRDTTTEAFF; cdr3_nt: TGTACCTCCAGAGACACAACCACTGAAGCTTTCTTT
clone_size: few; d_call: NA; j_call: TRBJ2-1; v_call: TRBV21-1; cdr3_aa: CASSRGLAGVRAPFF; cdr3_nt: TGTGCCAGCAGCAGGGGACTAGCGGGAGTTCGGGCACCGTTCTTC
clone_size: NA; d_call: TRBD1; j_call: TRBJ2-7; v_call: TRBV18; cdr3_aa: CASSPPGLGGGEQYF; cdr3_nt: TGTGCCAGCTCACCACCGGGGTTAGGGGGCGGCGAGCAGTACTTC
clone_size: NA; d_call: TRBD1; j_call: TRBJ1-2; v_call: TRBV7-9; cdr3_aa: CASSAAGTGKISGTF; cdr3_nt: TGTGCCAGCAGCGCCGCCGGGACAGGGAAAATCAGCGGCACCTTC
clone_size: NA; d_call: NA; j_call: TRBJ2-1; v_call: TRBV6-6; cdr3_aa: CASTGLRYNEQFF; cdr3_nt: TGTGCCAGCACCGGACTGCGCTACAATGAGCAGTTCTTC
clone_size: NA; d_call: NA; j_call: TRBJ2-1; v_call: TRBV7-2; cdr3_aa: CASSLNPNSYNEQFF; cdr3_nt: TGTGCCAGCAGCTTAAATCCAAACTCCTACAATGAGCAGTTCTTC
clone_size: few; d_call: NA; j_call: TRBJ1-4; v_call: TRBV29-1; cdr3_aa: CSVGGEGEKLFF; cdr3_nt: TGCAGCGTTGGAGGGGAGGGAGAAAAACTGTTTTTT
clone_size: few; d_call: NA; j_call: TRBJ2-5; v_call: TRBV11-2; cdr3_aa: CASSLVGGETQYF; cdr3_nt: TGTGCCAGCAGCTTAGTGGGGGGAGAGACCCAGTACTTC
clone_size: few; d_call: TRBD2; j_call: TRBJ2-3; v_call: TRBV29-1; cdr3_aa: CSVPPGGAGRVDTQYF; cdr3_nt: TGCAGCGTCCCACCGGGGGGAGCGGGACGAGTGGATACGCAGTATTTT
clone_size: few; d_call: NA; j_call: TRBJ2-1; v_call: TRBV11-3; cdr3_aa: CASSPGRGEQFF; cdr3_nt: TGTGCCAGCAGCCCAGGCCGTGGGGAGCAGTTCTTC
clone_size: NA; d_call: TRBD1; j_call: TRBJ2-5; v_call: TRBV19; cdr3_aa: CASSPGDSQETQYF; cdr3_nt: TGTGCCAGTAGTCCCGGGGACAGCCAAGAGACCCAGTACTTC
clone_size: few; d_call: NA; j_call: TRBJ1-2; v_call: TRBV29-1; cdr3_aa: CSVESPNYGYTF; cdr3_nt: TGCAGCGTTGAATCTCCCAACTATGGCTACACCTTC
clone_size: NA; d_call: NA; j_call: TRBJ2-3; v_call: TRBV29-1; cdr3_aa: CSVEWRADTQYF; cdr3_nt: TGCAGCGTTGAATGGAGGGCAGATACGCAGTATTTT
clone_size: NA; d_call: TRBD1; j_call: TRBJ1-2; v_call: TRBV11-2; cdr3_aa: CASSPPVTGSDGYTF; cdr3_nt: TGTGCCAGCAGCCCCCCGGTGACAGGGAGCGATGGCTACACCTTC